This T cell receptor (beta chain) was found in a study of control samples from healthy donors and cancer patients (dated by TCRdb to 2020 to 2022). V and J are truncated by 6 bases and 2 bases respectively, leaving an intervening sequence of 8 bases. Via the germline V gene, CDR1 is KGHSH and CDR2 LQKENI. Including cysteine and phenylalanine, the CDR3 has 12 amino acids. The read is trimmed to its CDR3 DNA, 36 bases read in frame from base 1. Of note for this clone: Its target antigen remains unknown. No per-base quality is available; no much larger clone lies one base away.

Library preparation used the immunoSEQ multiplex PCR assay. Sourced from immuneACCESS, this table was stored by TCRdb with only in-frame sequences that have V and J called. A share of the clones is absent; for the studies checked, an unresolved V gene accounts for under half, and the remainder has no known explanation. Present in this sample are roughly 120,000 clones, just over 90% of which were seen just once. The ten top clones hold around 1.8% of the sample. This receptor was taken from a man aged 50 or older with head and neck cancer. Sequenced material: PBMCs. This sequence uses TRBV18 and TRBJ2-7; possibly the D gene is TRBD2, per 6 matching bases. The CDR3 region: CASSRDAYEQYF. The DNA reads as follows: TGTGCCAGCTCGCGGGACGCCTACGAGCAGTACTTC.